This T cell receptor (beta chain) was identified in a study of T cell responses to AZD1222 COVID-19 vaccine. Study summary: Analysis merged second doses at about 4 or about 12 weeks.

The germline V gene encodes CDR1 GTSNPN and CDR2 SVGIG (reference sequence). This CDR3 is 14 amino acids long. Trimming took off 5 bases at V and 2 bases at J, with 13 bases between the two ends. Profiling relied on immunoSEQ multiplex PCR, and the TCRdb table lists in-frame clones only, not all of them. The sample records about 170,000 clones, approximately 86% being singletons. Findings of the study overall: As reported, nearly half of all spike-specific TCRs target variant regions that are unmutated. Baseline seropositivity characterized only a handful of AZD1222 recipients. Clonal diversity was possibly underestimated, and the donors were mostly white British, with more females.

As to this clone: Its antigen is unidentified.

The sequenced sample was peripheral blood, obtained on day 0 of AZD1222 vaccination. The rearrangement uses TRBV30 and TRBJ2-1, with a possible D match to TRBD2 (5 bases). The receptor comes from an adult in good health. CDR3 residues: CAWGSGIAYNEQFF. The CDR3 coding sequence is TGTGCCTGGGGGAGTGGCATAGCCTACAATGAGCAGTTCTTC.